These 8 T cell receptor beta chains were sequenced from one sample in a study of blood T cell repertoires in COVID-19. Sequencing was performed with immunoSEQ multiplex PCR; in TCRdb, only in-frame clones are kept and a portion is missing. The repertoire includes about 300,000 clones, 87% of them detected once, and 4.5% to 7% sits in the top ten. The sample consisted of PBMCs or T cells enriched from blood (not recorded which). All receptors derive from a woman aged 30 to 39 who had recovered from COVID-19.

Notes on this clone: The sample holds other DNA sequences that translate to the same CDR3. The chain couples TRBV4-2 to TRBJ2-7; 7 nucleotides align to TRBD1. CDR1 and CDR2 (germline): LGHNA, YNFKEQ. CDR3 size: 14 residues. With V trimmed by 1 base and J by 3 bases, 3 bases remained unmatched. The chain's CDR3 is CASSQGQGDYEQYF. The CDR3 bases are TGTGCCAGCAGCCAAGGGCAGGGGGACTACGAGCAGTACTTC.

As DNA, the CDR3 is TGTGCCAGCAGCTTAGATCGACAGGGGAGGAACACTGAAGCTTTCTTT. Amino acids: CASSLDRQGRNTEAFF. The J gene is TRBJ1-1, the V gene TRBV7-9, with 8 positions matching TRBD1. Germline loops: CDR1 SEHNR, CDR2 FQNEAQ (reference sequence). The V and J ends lost 1 base and 1 base, in that order; junction bases with no gene match: 5. CDR3 length equals 16 residues.

V gene TRBV9 combines with J gene TRBJ1-2; the match to TRBD1 covers 11 bases. V lost 3 bases to trimming and J lost 7 bases; unmatched junction nucleotides: 5. The germline V gene encodes CDR1 SGDLS and CDR2 YYNGEE. The CDR3 runs to 14 residues. CDR3 loop: CASSADRGPSGYTF. The CDR3 coding sequence is TGTGCCAGCAGCGCGGACAGGGGGCCCAGTGGCTACACCTTC.

The rearrangement joins TRBV19 to TRBJ1-2; TRBD1 matches 10 bases. V trimming: 2 bases; J trimming: 8 bases; junction bases outside the gene matches: 5. This CDR3 contains 14 residues. Per the germline V gene, CDR1 is LNHDA and CDR2 is SQIVND (reference sequence). The CDR3: CASSIFGTGDGYTF. As DNA, the CDR3 is TGTGCCAGTAGTATATTTGGGACAGGGGACGGCTACACCTTC.

This clone was counted only a few times. This chain joins TRBV6-1 and TRBJ1-5; 7 positions match TRBD1. Trimming cost V 3 bases and J 6 bases; bases outside gene matches: 2. Germline-derived CDR1 and CDR2 are MNHNS and SASEGT. This CDR3 is built from 13 residues. CDR3 DNA: TGTGCCAGCAGTGACAGACAGGGTCAGCCCCAGCATTTT. Translation: CASSDRQGQPQHF.

The chain couples TRBV29-1 to TRBJ2-5, with TRBD2 matching over 10 bases. V gave up 2 bases and J gave up 4 bases; unmatched junction bases: 7. The CDR3 has 15 residues. Germline lookup yields CDR1 SQVTM and CDR2 ANQGSEA. The CDR3, as DNA: TGCAGCGTTGAATCTAGCGGGGGCCGGGGAGAGACCCAGTACTTC. Its translation is CSVESSGGRGETQYF.

The chain links TRBV7-3 to TRBJ1-1, with D tentatively TRBD1 (5 bases). CDR3 length: 16 amino acids. Germline loops: CDR1 SGHTA, CDR2 FQGTGA. V was trimmed by 5 bases and J by 5 bases, leaving 21 bases between them. The CDR3 coding sequence is TGTGCCAGCAGCCCATCACCCGCGGGGGAAAGGACTGAAGCTTTCTTT. As protein: CASSPSPAGERTEAFF.

V usage is TRBV11-3 and J usage is TRBJ1-1; tentative D call: TRBD1 (6 bases). This CDR3 has 15 amino acids. Trimming stripped 5 bases from V and 4 bases from J, with 17 bases between. The germline CDR1 and CDR2 sequences are SGHNT and YENEEA. CDR3 sequence: CASSGSAGGPTEAFF. The CDR3 bases are TGTGCCAGCAGCGGATCGGCGGGGGGGCCCACTGAAGCTTTCTTT.